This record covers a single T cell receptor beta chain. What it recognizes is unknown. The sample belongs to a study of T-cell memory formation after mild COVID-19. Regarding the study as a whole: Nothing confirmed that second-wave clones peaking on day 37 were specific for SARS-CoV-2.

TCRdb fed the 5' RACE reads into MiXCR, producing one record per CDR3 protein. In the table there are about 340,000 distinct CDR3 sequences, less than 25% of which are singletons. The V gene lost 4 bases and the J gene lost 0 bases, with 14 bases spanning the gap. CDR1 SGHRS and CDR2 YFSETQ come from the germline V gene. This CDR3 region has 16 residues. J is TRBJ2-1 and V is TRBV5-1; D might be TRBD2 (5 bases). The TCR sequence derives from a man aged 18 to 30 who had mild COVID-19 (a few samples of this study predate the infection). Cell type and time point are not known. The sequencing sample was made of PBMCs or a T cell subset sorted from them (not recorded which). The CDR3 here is CASSLGPGSSYNEQFF. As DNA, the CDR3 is TGCGCCAGCAGCCTCGGCCCGGGGAGCTCCTACAATGAGCAGTTCTTC.